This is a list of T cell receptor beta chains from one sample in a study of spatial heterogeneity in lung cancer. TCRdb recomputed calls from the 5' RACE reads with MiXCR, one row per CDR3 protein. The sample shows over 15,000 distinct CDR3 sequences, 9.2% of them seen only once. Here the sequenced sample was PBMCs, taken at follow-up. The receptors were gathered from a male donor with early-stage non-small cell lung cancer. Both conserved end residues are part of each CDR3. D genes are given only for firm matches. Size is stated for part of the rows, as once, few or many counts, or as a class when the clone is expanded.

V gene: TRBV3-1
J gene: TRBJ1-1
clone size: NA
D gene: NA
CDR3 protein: CASSHIPGSNTEAFF
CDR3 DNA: TGTGCCAGCAGCCATATACCAGGATCGAACACTGAAGCTTTCTTT

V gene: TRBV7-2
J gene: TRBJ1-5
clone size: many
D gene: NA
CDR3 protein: CASSLVGAQPQHF
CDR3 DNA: TGTGCCAGCAGCTTAGTAGGGGCTCAGCCCCAGCATTTT

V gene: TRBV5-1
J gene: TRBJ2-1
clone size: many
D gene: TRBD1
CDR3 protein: CASSLWDRGYNEQFF
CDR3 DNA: TGCGCCAGCAGCTTGTGGGACAGGGGTTACAATGAGCAGTTCTTC

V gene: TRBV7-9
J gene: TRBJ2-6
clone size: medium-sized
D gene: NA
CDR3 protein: CASRPKAGRSGANVLTF
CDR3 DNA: TGTGCCAGCCGCCCTAAAGCTGGGAGATCTGGGGCCAACGTCCTGACTTTC

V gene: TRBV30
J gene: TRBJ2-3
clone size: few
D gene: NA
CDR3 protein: CARGGNGDTQYF
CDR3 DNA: TGTGCCCGTGGGGGGAACGGGGATACGCAGTATTTT

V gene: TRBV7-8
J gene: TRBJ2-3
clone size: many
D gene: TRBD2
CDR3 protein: CASSSRLAGDTQYF
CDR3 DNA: TGTGCCAGCAGCTCACGACTAGCGGGGGATACGCAGTATTTT

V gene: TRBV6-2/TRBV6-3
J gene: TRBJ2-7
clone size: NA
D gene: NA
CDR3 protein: CASSDDRWQYF
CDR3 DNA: TGTGCCAGCAGTGATGACAGGTGGCAGTACTTC

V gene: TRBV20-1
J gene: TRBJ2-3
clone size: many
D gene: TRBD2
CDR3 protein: CSARDSGLAGGPRMTDTQYF
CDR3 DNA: TGCAGTGCTAGAGACTCAGGGCTAGCGGGAGGGCCGAGGATGACAGATACGCAGTATTTT

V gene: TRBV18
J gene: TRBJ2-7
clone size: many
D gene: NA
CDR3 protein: CASSPSGVYEQYF
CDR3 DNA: TGTGCCAGCTCACCATCAGGGGTATACGAGCAGTACTTC

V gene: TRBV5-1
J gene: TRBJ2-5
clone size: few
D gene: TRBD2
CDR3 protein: CASSLAAGGPAGETQYF
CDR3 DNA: TGCGCCAGCAGCTTGGCAGCGGGGGGGCCTGCGGGAGAGACCCAGTACTTC

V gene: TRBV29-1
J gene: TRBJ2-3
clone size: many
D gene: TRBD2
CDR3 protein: CSGTSGGAIDTQYF
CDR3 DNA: TGCAGCGGGACTAGCGGGGGGGCCATAGATACGCAGTATTTT

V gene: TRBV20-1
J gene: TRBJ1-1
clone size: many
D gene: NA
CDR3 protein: CSARAGLMNTEAFF
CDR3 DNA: TGCAGTGCTAGAGCGGGGCTCATGAACACTGAAGCTTTCTTT